The 26 T cell receptor beta chains listed next were all sequenced from one sample in a study of T cell responses to AZD1222 COVID-19 vaccine. Repertoires were generated with immunoSEQ multiplex PCR, while TCRdb's copy carries only in-frame clones and drops some. Found here are approximately 90,000 clones, just over 85% of them singletons; the top ten hold more than 6%. The source was peripheral blood, collected on day 0 of AZD1222 vaccination. Source of these receptors: an adult in good health.

The chain couples TRBV18 to TRBJ2-1; 14 bases are shared with TRBD2. Germline V gene sequence: CDR1 KGHSH, CDR2 LQKENI. This CDR3 is 17 amino acids long. The V gene end was trimmed by 5 bases and the J gene end by 7 bases; junction bases not matched to a gene: 10. CDR3: CASSSRKGTSGSNEQFF. The CDR3 bases are TGTGCCAGCTCATCACGTAAGGGGACTAGCGGGAGTAATGAGCAGTTCTTC.

The rearrangement joins TRBV9 to TRBJ2-4, with 10 nucleotides matching TRBD2. This CDR3 is 15 amino acids long. Germline trimming cut 4 bases from V and 8 bases from J; bases unmatched to any gene: 9. The germline V gene has CDR1 SGDLS and CDR2 YYNGEE. The DNA of the CDR3 is TGTGCCAGCAGCCCCGAGGGGACTAGCGCAGACATTCAGTACTTC. Its translation is CASSPEGTSADIQYF. Looking up the rest from reference TRBV9 and TRBJ2-4 gives the full variable domain: DSGVTQTPKHLITATGQRVTLRCSPRSGDLSVYWYQQSLDQGLQFLIQYYNGEERAKGNILERFSAQQFPDLHSELNLSSLELGDSALYFCASSPEGTSADIQYFGAGTRLSVL.

The V gene is TRBV30, the J gene TRBJ1-3; D remains ambiguous. This CDR3 comprises 16 residues. Germline loops: CDR1 GTSNPN, CDR2 SVGIG (reference sequence). Trimming removed 5 bases from V and 0 bases from J, with 17 bases in between. CDR3 protein: CAWDPRPTHSGNTIYF. In nucleotides, the CDR3 is TGTGCCTGGGACCCACGCCCCACGCACTCTGGAAACACCATATATTTT.

V usage is TRBV6-2 or TRBV6-3 and J usage is TRBJ2-7, with 8 bases lining up with TRBD2. This CDR3 has 12 residues. Looked up from germline, CDR1 is MNHEY and CDR2 is SVGEGT. After removal of 6 bases from V and 4 bases from J, the junction contained 2 bases not matched to a gene. CDR3 loop: CASSGGVYEQYF. CDR3 sequence (DNA): TGTGCCAGCAGCGGGGGGGTTTACGAGCAGTACTTC.

The V and J genes are TRBV15 and TRBJ2-7, with a tentative D call TRBD2 (7 bases). Germline V gene sequence: CDR1 LNHNV, CDR2 YYDKDF (reference sequence). There are 15 residues in the CDR3. Trimming pared 0 bases from V and 3 bases from J, leaving 12 bases between. CDR3 sequence (DNA): TGTGCCACCAGCAGAGAAGGGGGAGGGGACTACGAGCAGTACTTC. It translates to CATSREGGGDYEQYF.

The V call is TRBV5-1, the J call TRBJ1-1; D uncertain. Germline values: CDR1 SGHRS, CDR2 YFSETQ. Trimming pared 4 bases from V and 5 bases from J, leaving 12 bases between. The CDR3 is made up of 13 amino acids. The CDR3 sequence is CASSQMEGTEAFF. The CDR3 nucleotides read TGCGCCAGCAGCCAAATGGAGGGTACTGAAGCTTTCTTT.

The chain joins TRBV4-3 to TRBJ2-2, with 12 positions matching TRBD2. With 6 bases clipped from V and 1 base from J, the junction kept 6 bases outside the gene matches. The CDR3 consists of 17 residues. Germline V lookup: CDR1 LGHNA, CDR2 YSLEER. CDR3 sequence reads: CASSELAGGLNTGELFF. DNA for the CDR3: TGCGCCAGCAGTGAACTAGCGGGAGGCCTGAACACCGGGGAGCTGTTTTTT.

The chain's CDR3 is CASSFRGQGYEQYF. The DNA for the CDR3 is TGTGCCAGCAGCTTCCGGGGACAGGGCTACGAGCAGTACTTC. The gene calls are TRBV7-9 and TRBJ2-7; 9 nucleotides line up with TRBD1. The CDR3 has 14 amino acids. Germline trimming cut 3 bases from V and 3 bases from J; bases unmatched to any gene: 3. Germline CDR1 SEHNR, CDR2 FQNEAQ (reference sequence).

This clone turned up a few times. The chain carries TRBV28 and TRBJ1-5, with D perhaps TRBD1 (5 bases). V lost 6 bases and J 6 bases, leaving 18 bases between the germline ends. CDR1 MDHEN and CDR2 SYDVKM come from the germline V gene. This CDR3 contains 15 residues. The CDR3 reads CASSSPGTLGQPQHF. The CDR3 DNA reads TGTGCCAGCAGCTCACCCGGGACCCTGGGTCAGCCCCAGCATTTT.

The chain uses TRBV27 and TRBJ1-5; 11 bases map to TRBD1. The V and J ends lost 4 bases and 0 bases, in that order; junction bases with no gene match: 5. This CDR3 is 17 amino acids long. Germline V gene data show CDR1 as MNHEY and CDR2 as SMNVEV (reference sequence). The CDR3 reads CASSSGQGAYSNQPQHF. As DNA, the CDR3 is TGTGCCAGCAGTTCCGGACAGGGGGCTTATAGCAATCAGCCCCAGCATTTT.

The V call is TRBV5-5, the J call TRBJ2-1; 7 nucleotides align to TRBD2. V trimming: 4 bases; J trimming: 6 bases; junction bases outside the gene matches: 10. Germline loops: CDR1 SGHKS, CDR2 YYEKEE (reference sequence). The CDR3 length is 15 residues. The CDR3 DNA sequence: TGTGCCAGCAGCACCGGGGGGAGTATGCTCAATGAGCAGTTCTTC. It translates to CASSTGGSMLNEQFF.

Turning to this clone: The final CDR3 position lacks the conserved phenylalanine or tryptophan, pointing to a likely read error. No DNA is shown, since the ends of the CDR3 on it are uncertain; the CDR3 is the one TCRdb lists. CDR3 protein: CAWSSPLEGAKG. J is TRBJ1-2 and V is TRBV30; TRBD1, the D gene given by the table, was not confirmed from the DNA. With termini counted, the CDR3 has 12 amino acids. The germline V gene has CDR1 GTSNPN and CDR2 SVGIG (reference sequence).

In DNA, the CDR3 is TGTGCCAGCATGGCGGGTAGCGGGAGTGATACGCAGTATTTT. This sequence encodes CASMAGSGSDTQYF. V and J are TRBV7-9 and TRBJ2-3; 9 bases agree with TRBD2. CDR3 length equals 14 residues. The J segment lost 6 bases and the V segment lost 7 bases, leaving 8 bases of the junction unmatched. Germline V lookup: CDR1 SEHNR, CDR2 FQNEAQ (reference sequence). Looking up the rest from reference TRBV7-9 and TRBJ2-3 gives the full variable domain: DTGVSQNPRHKITKRGQNVTFRCDPISEHNRLYWYRQTLGQGPEFLTYFQNEAQLEKSRLLSDRFSAERPKGSFSTLEIQRTEQGDSAMYLCASMAGSGSDTQYFGPGTRLTVL.

The rearrangement joins TRBV3-1 (or the pseudogene TRBV3-2) to TRBJ1-4; D unclear. This CDR3 comprises 14 residues. Trimming removed 0 bases from V and 11 bases from J, with 13 bases in between. Germline V gene sequence: CDR1 LGHDT, CDR2 YNNKEL (reference sequence). The CDR3 protein is CASSQDAIGLKLFF. The CDR3 DNA sequence: TGTGCCAGCAGCCAAGACGCTATCGGGTTGAAACTGTTTTTT.

J is TRBJ2-1 and V is TRBV19; 13 positions agree with TRBD2. The CDR3 is 16 residues long. Germline trimming cut 4 bases from V and 4 bases from J; bases unmatched to any gene: 4. The germline V gene encodes CDR1 LNHDA and CDR2 SQIVND (reference sequence). DNA for the CDR3: TGTGCCAGTAGTACCTTACTAGCGGGAGGGTACAATGAGCAGTTCTTC. Amino acid sequence: CASSTLLAGGYNEQFF.

This rearrangement joins TRBV12-3 or TRBV12-4 to TRBJ2-2; possibly TRBD2 for D (5 bases). Trimming took off 3 bases at V and 4 bases at J, with 6 bases between the two ends. This CDR3 contains 13 residues. The CDR3 loop reads CASSFEGTGELFF. The DNA of the CDR3 is TGTGCCAGCAGTTTCGAGGGCACCGGGGAGCTGTTTTTT.

J is TRBJ2-5 and V is TRBV7-9; no clear D gene. Looked up from germline, CDR1 is SEHNR and CDR2 is FQNEAQ (reference sequence). The ends were cut back, 5 bases at V and 2 bases at J, with 9 bases in the middle. CDR3 size: 13 residues. The CDR3 sequence: CASSRGVQETQYF. In DNA, the CDR3 is TGTGCCAGCAGCCGCGGAGTACAAGAGACCCAGTACTTC.

In this sample, this clone turned up once. The rearrangement uses TRBV27 and TRBJ1-5; D perhaps matches TRBD1 (6 bases). Germline loops: CDR1 MNHEY, CDR2 SMNVEV (reference sequence). CDR3 size: 15 residues. Trimming pared 5 bases from V and 6 bases from J, leaving 17 bases between. CDR3 bases: TGTGCCAGCAGTCAGGGACAAGGATTCCGTCAGCCCCAGCATTTT. The encoded protein is CASSQGQGFRQPQHF.

V is TRBV6-5 and J is TRBJ1-1; 7 bases are shared with TRBD1. J gave up 5 bases and V 0 bases, and 9 bases lay outside the gene matches. From germline, CDR1 is MNHEY and CDR2 SVGAGI. The CDR3 is 16 residues long. For the CDR3, the DNA is TGTGCCAGCAGTTACTCGATGGGAGGGGGCTATACTGAAGCTTTCTTT. It is translated as CASSYSMGGGYTEAFF.

The V gene is TRBV4-1, the J gene TRBJ1-5; 7 bases map to TRBD1. The J segment lost 6 bases and the V segment lost 2 bases, leaving 10 bases of the junction unmatched. Germline V CDR1 and CDR2: MGHRA, YSYEKL. The CDR3 covers 16 residues. This chain's CDR3 is CASSQSPGQGGQPQHF. The CDR3 DNA is TGCGCCAGCAGCCAAAGCCCGGGGCAGGGGGGTCAGCCCCAGCATTTT.

The chain has TRBV21-1 and TRBJ1-5; the table's D call of TRBD1 was not tested on the DNA. TRBV21-1 is termed a pseudogene. The CDR3 is 16 amino acids. CDR3 protein: CASSKVSQVGNQPQHF. The CDR3 coding sequence is TGTGCCAGCAGCAAAGTGTCGCAGGTGGGCAATCAGCCCCAGCATTTT.

The chain is built from TRBV19 and TRBJ1-5; TRBD1 agrees at 9 bases. CDR3 length: 14 amino acids. Germline V gives CDR1 LNHDA, CDR2 SQIVND (reference sequence). V lost 7 bases and J lost 7; bases outside the gene matches: 8. CDR3 protein: CASTRDRVDQPQHF. As DNA, the CDR3 is TGTGCCAGTACGCGGGACAGGGTGGACCAGCCCCAGCATTTT.

The chain joins TRBV6-1 to TRBJ2-7, with D uncertain. Trimming took off 1 base at V and 7 bases at J, with 14 bases between the two ends. The CDR3 runs to 14 residues. Looked up from germline, CDR1 is MNHNS and CDR2 is SASEGT. This CDR3 reads CASSEDGIRSEQYF. CDR3 DNA sequence: TGTGCCAGCAGTGAAGATGGGATCAGGTCTGAGCAGTACTTC.

V is TRBV6-1 and J is TRBJ1-5; 7 bases align to TRBD1. Looked up from germline, CDR1 is MNHNS and CDR2 is SASEGT. The CDR3 is 14 residues long. Trimming cost V 1 base and J 4 bases; bases outside gene matches: 1. CDR3: CASSEGTGNQPQHF. The CDR3 nucleotides read TGTGCCAGCAGTGAAGGGACAGGTAATCAGCCCCAGCATTTT.

Notes on this clone: It may be a read error: a sequence one base away is much more abundant. The chain couples TRBV9 to TRBJ1-5; a possible D gene is TRBD1 (5 bases). This CDR3 spans 14 amino acids. Per the germline V gene, CDR1 is SGDLS and CDR2 is YYNGEE. CDR3 region: CASARGEGHQLQHF. The DNA of the CDR3 is TGTGCCAGCGCTCGGGGGGAGGGTCACCAGCTCCAGCATTTT.

This clone was picked up one time. The germline gene is not matched at one end of the junction; a read error may be the cause. This chain uses TRBV7-9 with TRBJ2-7; 8 bases line up with TRBD1. Germline V gene data show CDR1 as SEHNR and CDR2 as FQNEAQ (reference sequence). The CDR3 length is 12 residues. The chain's CDR3 is CASSLYEQGADF. The CDR3 DNA is TGTGCCAGCAGCTTATACGAGCAGGGGGCGGACTTC.